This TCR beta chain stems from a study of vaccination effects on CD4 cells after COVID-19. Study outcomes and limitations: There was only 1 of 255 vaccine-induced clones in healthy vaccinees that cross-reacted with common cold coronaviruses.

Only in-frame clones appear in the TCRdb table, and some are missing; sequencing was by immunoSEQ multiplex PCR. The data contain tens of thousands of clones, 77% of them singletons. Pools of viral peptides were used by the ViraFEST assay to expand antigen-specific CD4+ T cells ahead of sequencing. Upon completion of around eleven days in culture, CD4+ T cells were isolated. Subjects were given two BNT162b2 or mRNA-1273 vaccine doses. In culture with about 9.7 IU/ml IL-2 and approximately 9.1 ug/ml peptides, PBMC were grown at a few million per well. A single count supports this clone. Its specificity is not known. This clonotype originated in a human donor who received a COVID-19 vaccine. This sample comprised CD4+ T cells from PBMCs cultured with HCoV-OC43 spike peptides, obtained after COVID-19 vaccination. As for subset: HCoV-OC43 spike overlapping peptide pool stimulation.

CDR3 loop: CASSLRETQYF. The CDR3 DNA follows: TGTGCCAGCAGTTTAAGAGAGACCCAGTACTTC. The rearrangement links TRBV28 to TRBJ2-5; D uncertain. The germline V and J ends were trimmed by 2 bases and 4 bases, with 2 bases remaining between them. The CDR3 runs to 11 residues. Germline V lookup: CDR1 MDHEN, CDR2 SYDVKM. Drawing the rest from reference TRBV28 and TRBJ2-5, the complete variable domain is DVKVTQSSRYLVKRTGEKVFLECVQDMDHENMFWYRQDPGLGLRLIYFSYDVKMKEKGDIPEGYSVSREKKERFSLILESASTNQTSMYLCASSLRETQYFGPGTRLLVL.